This TCR beta chain is drawn from a study of T cells expressing NK-cell markers. Per the germline V gene, CDR1 is DFQATT and CDR2 is SNEGSKA (reference sequence). The CDR3 covers 11 residues. From its re-call of the 5' RACE reads, TCRdb lists each CDR3 protein once, without DNA. The table for this sample gives about 460,000 distinct CDR3 sequences. The receptor's source is a woman aged 50 to 60 in good health. Sequenced input: blood T cells: a sorted CD56 or NKG2C T cell subset, CD4+ or CD8+ T cells, or bulk PBMC T cells (not recorded which). The chain links TRBV20-1 to TRBJ2-1. Here the CDR3 reads CSARRTREQFF.